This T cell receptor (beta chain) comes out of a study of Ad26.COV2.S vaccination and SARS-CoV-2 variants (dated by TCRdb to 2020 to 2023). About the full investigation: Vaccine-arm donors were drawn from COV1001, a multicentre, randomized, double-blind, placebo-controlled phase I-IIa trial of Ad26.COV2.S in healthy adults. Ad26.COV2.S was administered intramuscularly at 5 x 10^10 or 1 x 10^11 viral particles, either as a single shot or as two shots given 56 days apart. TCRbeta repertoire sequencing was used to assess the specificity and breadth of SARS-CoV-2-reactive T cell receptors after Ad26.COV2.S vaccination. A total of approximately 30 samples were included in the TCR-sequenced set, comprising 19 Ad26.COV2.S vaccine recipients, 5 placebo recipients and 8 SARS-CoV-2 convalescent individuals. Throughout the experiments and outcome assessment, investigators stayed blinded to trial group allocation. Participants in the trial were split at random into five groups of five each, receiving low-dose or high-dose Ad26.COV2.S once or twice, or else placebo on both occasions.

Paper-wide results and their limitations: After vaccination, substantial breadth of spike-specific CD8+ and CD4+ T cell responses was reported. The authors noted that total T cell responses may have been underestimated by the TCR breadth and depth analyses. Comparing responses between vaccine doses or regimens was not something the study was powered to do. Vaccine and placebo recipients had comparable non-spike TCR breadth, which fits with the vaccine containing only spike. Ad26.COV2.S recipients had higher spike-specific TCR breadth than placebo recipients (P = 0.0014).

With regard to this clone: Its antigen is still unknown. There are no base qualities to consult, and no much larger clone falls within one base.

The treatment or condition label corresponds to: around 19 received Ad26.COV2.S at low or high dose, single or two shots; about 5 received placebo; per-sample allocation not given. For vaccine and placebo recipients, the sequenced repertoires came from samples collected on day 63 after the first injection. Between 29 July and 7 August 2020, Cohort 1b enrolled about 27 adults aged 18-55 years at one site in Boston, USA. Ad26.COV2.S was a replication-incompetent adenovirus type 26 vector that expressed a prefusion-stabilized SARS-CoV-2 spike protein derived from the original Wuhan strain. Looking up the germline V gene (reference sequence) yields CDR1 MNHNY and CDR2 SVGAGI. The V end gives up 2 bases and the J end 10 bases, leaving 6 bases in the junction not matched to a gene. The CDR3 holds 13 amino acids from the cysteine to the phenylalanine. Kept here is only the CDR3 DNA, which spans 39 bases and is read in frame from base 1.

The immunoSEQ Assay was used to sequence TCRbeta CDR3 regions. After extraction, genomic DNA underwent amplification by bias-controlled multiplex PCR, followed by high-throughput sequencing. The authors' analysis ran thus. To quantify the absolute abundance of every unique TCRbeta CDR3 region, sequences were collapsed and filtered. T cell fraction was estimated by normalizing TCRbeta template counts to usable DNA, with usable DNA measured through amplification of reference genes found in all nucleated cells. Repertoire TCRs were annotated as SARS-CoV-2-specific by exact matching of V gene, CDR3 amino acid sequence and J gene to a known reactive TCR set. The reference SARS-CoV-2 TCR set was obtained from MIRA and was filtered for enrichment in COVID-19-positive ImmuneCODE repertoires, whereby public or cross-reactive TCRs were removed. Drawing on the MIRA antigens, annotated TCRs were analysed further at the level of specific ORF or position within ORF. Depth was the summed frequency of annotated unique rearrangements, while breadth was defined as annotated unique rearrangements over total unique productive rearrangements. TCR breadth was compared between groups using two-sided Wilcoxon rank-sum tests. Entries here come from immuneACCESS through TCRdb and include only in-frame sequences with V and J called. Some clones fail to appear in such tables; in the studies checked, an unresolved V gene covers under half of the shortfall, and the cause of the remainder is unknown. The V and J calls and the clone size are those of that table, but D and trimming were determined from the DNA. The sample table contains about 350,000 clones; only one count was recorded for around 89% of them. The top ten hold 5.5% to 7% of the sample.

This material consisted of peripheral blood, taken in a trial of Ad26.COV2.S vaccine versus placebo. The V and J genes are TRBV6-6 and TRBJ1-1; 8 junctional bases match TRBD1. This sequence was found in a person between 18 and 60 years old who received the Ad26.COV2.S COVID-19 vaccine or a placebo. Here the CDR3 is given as CASSYNRDRGAFF. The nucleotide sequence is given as TGTGCCAGCAGTTACAACAGAGACAGGGGAGCTTTCTTT.